The 3 T cell receptor beta chains reported below all come from one sample, sequenced in a study of cytomegalovirus exposure and HLA in healthy donors. The PCR employed 60 Vbeta primers together with 13 Jbeta primers. TCRdb's copy holds only in-frame clones and misses some; the assay was immunoSEQ multiplex PCR. The repertoire consists of approximately 120,000 clones, with approximately 80% occurring once and the leading ten covering roughly 2.2%. Sequencing was done on a sample of PBMCs. The receptor source for this set is a woman aged 30 to 39 in good health and CMV-seronegative.

The chain couples TRBV18 to TRBJ2-7; 11 bases match TRBD2. Germline V gives CDR1 KGHSH, CDR2 LQKENI. The CDR3 is 17 residues long. Trimming removed 3 bases from V and 0 bases from J; junction bases left unmatched: 7. CDR3 bases: TGTGCCAGCTCACCTCGGACTAGCGGGCTTACCTCCTACGAGCAGTACTTC. Translated: CASSPRTSGLTSYEQYF.

This clone was observed a few times. This chain links TRBV19 with TRBJ2-1; 10 bases are a match to TRBD2. The CDR3 is 16 amino acids. The germline gives CDR1 LNHDA, CDR2 SQIVND (reference sequence). V lost 4 bases to trimming and J lost 4 bases; unmatched junction nucleotides: 7. CDR3 amino acids: CASSNRGSGRYNEQFF. The CDR3 region has the DNA TGTGCCAGTAGTAACCGGGGTAGCGGGAGGTACAATGAGCAGTTCTTC.

This chain connects TRBV18 to TRBJ1-4; D unclear. The germline V gene encodes CDR1 KGHSH and CDR2 LQKENI. V lost 6 bases to trimming and J lost 0 bases, with 14 bases between them. This CDR3 has 16 residues. The CDR3 sequence is CASSSGELATNEKLFF. The CDR3 DNA is TGTGCCAGCTCGTCCGGGGAACTTGCAACTAATGAAAAACTGTTTTTT.